The 15 T cell receptor beta chains given below trace back to one sample, sequenced in a study of spatial heterogeneity in lung cancer. The time point here: blood at routine non-recurrence follow-up after resection. Whole RNA was taken from tumor, nontumor lung or frozen PBMC; it was then sequenced unsorted. Via MiXCR, TCRdb re-called the 5' RACE reads, giving one row per CDR3 protein. The sample contains about 25,000 distinct CDR3 sequences, roughly 5.6% of which appear only once. Sample: PBMCs, taken at follow-up. These receptors were obtained from a male donor with early-stage non-small cell lung cancer.

The sample holds many counts of this clonotype. The chain is built from TRBV5-1 and TRBJ1-4; 11 bases map to TRBD1. The CDR3 is made up of 18 amino acids. V was clipped by 4 bases and J by 11 bases; unmatched bases: 19. The germline CDR1 and CDR2 sequences are SGHRS and YFSETQ. CDR3 sequence reads: CASSPGTGGTLREGKLFF. The CDR3 DNA reads TGCGCCAGCAGCCCTGGGACAGGGGGGACTTTGCGTGAAGGGAAACTGTTTTTT.

This clonotype has at least ten counts. The chain recombines TRBV2 with TRBJ1-1; 8 positions agree with TRBD1. The J segment lost 5 bases and the V segment lost 4 bases, leaving 6 bases of the junction unmatched. Germline V CDR1 and CDR2: SNHLY, FYNNEI. The length of the CDR3 is 14 residues. The CDR3 is CASSARQGRTEAFF. CDR3 nucleotides: TGTGCCAGCAGTGCCCGACAGGGGAGGACTGAAGCTTTCTTT.

The table lists this clonotype with many counts. The chain is built from TRBV28 and TRBJ2-7, with TRBD1 identical over 9 bases. V trimming: 4 bases; J trimming: 4 bases; junction bases outside the gene matches: 8. The CDR3 contains 15 residues. Germline loops: CDR1 MDHEN, CDR2 SYDVKM. The CDR3 is CASSSGQGSGYEQYV. The DNA of the CDR3 is TGTGCCAGCAGTTCCGGACAGGGGTCCGGTTACGAGCAGTACGTC.

This clonotype was counted at least ten times. The rearrangement joins TRBV24-1 to TRBJ2-1, with 11 bases matching TRBD2. The V segment lost 0 bases and the J segment 15 bases; nucleotides outside the gene matches: 9. The CDR3 loop spans 15 amino acids. Germline CDR1 KGHDR, CDR2 SFDVKD. The DNA of the CDR3 is TGTGCCACCAGTGATTTGTCGCGGACTAGCGGGTTCTTGTTCTTC. Its translation is CATSDLSRTSGFLFF.

This chain links TRBV12-3 or TRBV12-4 with TRBJ2-3, with 8 bases aligning to TRBD1. The CDR3 length is 19 residues. V lost 6 bases to trimming and J lost 0 bases; unmatched junction nucleotides: 17. The CDR3 DNA reads TGTGCCAGCAGCTTGCCATCTCAACCGGGACAGGATAGCACAGATACGCAGTATTTT. It specifies CASSLPSQPGQDSTDTQYF.

This clonotype showed up many times. The rearrangement joins TRBV7-2 to TRBJ2-1, with D unclear. The germline V gene encodes CDR1 SGHTA and CDR2 FQGNSA. This CDR3 region has 14 residues. The V end was cut by 2 bases, the J end by 5 bases, with 10 bases between. The CDR3 is CASSLRRHHNEQFF. The CDR3 DNA reads TGTGCCAGCAGCTTAAGGCGACACCACAATGAGCAGTTCTTC.

This clonotype was counted at least ten times. The chain links TRBV11-3 to TRBJ1-1; 8 positions agree with TRBD1. The CDR3 spans 14 residues. CDR1 and CDR2 (germline): SGHNT, YENEEA. Losses at the gene ends were 4 bases for V and 2 bases for J; bases not matched to a gene: 3. This chain's CDR3 is CASSWTGINTEAFF. The CDR3 region has the DNA TGTGCCAGCAGCTGGACAGGGATAAACACTGAAGCTTTCTTT.

At least ten counts were recorded for this clonotype. The chain joins TRBV12-3 or TRBV12-4 to TRBJ2-1; D gene unclear. The CDR3 is made up of 12 amino acids. The V and J ends lost 6 bases and 6 bases respectively, with 9 bases between them. The CDR3 DNA reads TGTGCCAGCAGCCCCGTGAGCAATGAGCAGTTCTTC. Translating gives CASSPVSNEQFF.

This clonotype was picked up a small number of times. The chain has TRBV2 and TRBJ2-5; a possible D gene is TRBD1 (5 bases). The CDR3 is 14 residues long. Trimming cost V 4 bases and J 3 bases, with 12 bases left between them. Germline CDR1 is SNHLY and CDR2 is FYNNEI. CDR3: CASSGVTGEETQYF. The CDR3 DNA sequence: TGTGCCAGCAGTGGGGTAACAGGTGAAGAGACCCAGTACTTC.

Ten or more counts support this clonotype. This chain uses TRBV5-1 with TRBJ2-3, with 10 bases lining up with TRBD1. Germline-derived CDR1 and CDR2 are SGHRS and YFSETQ. The CDR3 contains 17 residues. Trimming took 4 bases from V and 1 from J; bases not matched to a gene: 9. CDR3 residues: CASSPSRQGAGTDTQYF. The CDR3 DNA reads TGCGCCAGCAGCCCCTCACGACAGGGGGCGGGCACAGATACGCAGTATTTT.

This clonotype was counted many times. The V call is TRBV6-2 or TRBV6-3, the J call TRBJ2-7; D possibly matches TRBD1 or TRBD2 (6 bases each). The CDR3 extends over 16 amino acids. V was cut by 10 bases and J by 0 bases, with 22 bases left in between. Germline CDR1 is MNHEY and CDR2 is SVGEGT. The CDR3 sequence is CATETSPGDSSYEQYV. The CDR3 DNA is TGTGCCACCGAGACCAGTCCAGGGGACTCCTCCTACGAGCAGTACGTC.

Many counts were recorded for this clonotype. The V call is TRBV7-8, the J call TRBJ1-5, with D unresolved. The CDR3 runs 15 residues. Germline CDR1 reads SGHVS; CDR2 reads FQNEAQ. V was clipped by 1 base and J by 0 bases, with 7 bases between them. CDR3 in DNA: TGTGCCAGCAGCTTAGGAGGATTTAGCAATCAGCCCCAGCATTTT. Its protein product is CASSLGGFSNQPQHF.

Concerning this clonotype itself: This may stem from a read error, because a much larger clone lies one nucleotide away. The V call is TRBV7-2, the J call TRBJ2-7, with 8 bases aligning to TRBD1. V was pared by 5 bases and J by 4 bases, with 4 bases of the junction left unmatched. The germline V gene has CDR1 SGHTA and CDR2 FQGNSA. This CDR3 is built from 13 residues. Here the CDR3 reads CTSSTWTGYEQYF. In DNA form, the CDR3 reads TGTACCAGCAGCACCTGGACAGGGTACGAGCAGTACTTC.

The chain is built from TRBV7-2 and TRBJ2-3; 10 bases fit TRBD2. V shed 8 bases, J shed 0 bases, and the junction held 5 bases outside the gene matches. The CDR3 is 15 amino acids. From germline, CDR1 is SGHTA and CDR2 FQGNSA. The CDR3 sequence: CASGSGGVSTDTQYF. The DNA of the CDR3 is TGTGCCAGCGGCAGCGGGGGGGTAAGCACAGATACGCAGTATTTT.

The gene calls are TRBV6-2 or TRBV6-3 and TRBJ1-5; TRBD1 agrees at 8 bases. This CDR3 is 17 amino acids long. V was clipped by 4 bases and J by 6 bases; unmatched bases: 14. In germline, CDR1 is MNHEY, CDR2 SVGEGT. CDR3 sequence: CASSSNLGQGGGQPQHF. For the CDR3, the DNA is TGTGCCAGCAGTTCAAACCTTGGACAGGGTGGAGGTCAGCCCCAGCATTTT.